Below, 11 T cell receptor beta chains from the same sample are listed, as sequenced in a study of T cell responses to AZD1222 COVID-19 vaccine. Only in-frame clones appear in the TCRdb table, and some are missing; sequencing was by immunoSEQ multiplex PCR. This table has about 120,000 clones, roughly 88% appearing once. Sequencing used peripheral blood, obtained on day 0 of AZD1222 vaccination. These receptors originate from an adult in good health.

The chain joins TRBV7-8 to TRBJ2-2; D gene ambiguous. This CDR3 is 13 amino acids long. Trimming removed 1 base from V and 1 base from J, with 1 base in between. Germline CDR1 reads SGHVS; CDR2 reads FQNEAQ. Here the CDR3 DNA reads TGTGCCAGCAGCTTAGGGAACACCGGGGAGCTGTTTTTT. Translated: CASSLGNTGELFF.

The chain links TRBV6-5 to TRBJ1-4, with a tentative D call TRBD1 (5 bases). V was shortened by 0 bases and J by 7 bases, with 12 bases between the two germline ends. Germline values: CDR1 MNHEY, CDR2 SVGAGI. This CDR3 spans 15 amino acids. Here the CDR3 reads CASSYSGAGLEKLFF. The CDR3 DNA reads TGTGCCAGCAGTTACTCCGGGGCAGGGCTTGAAAAACTGTTTTTT.

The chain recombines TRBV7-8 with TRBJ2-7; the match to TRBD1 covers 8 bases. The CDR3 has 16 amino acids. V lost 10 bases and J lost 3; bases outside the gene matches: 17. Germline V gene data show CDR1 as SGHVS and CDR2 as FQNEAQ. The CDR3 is CAIHSDRGMVLYEQYF. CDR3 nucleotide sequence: TGTGCCATCCATTCAGACAGGGGAATGGTTCTCTACGAGCAGTACTTC.

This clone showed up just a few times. CDR3 coding DNA: TGTGCCAGCAGTTTGGGACAGGGTAGTTCACCCCTCCACTTT. As protein: CASSLGQGSSPLHF. This chain uses TRBV27 with TRBJ1-6; 9 bases map to TRBD1. The V segment lost 3 bases and the J segment 9 bases; nucleotides outside the gene matches: 3. Germline V gene data show CDR1 as MNHEY and CDR2 as SMNVEV (reference sequence). The CDR3 extends over 14 amino acids.

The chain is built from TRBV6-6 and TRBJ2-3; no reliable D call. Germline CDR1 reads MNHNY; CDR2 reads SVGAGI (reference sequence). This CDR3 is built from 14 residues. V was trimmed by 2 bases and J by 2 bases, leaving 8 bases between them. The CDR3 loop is CASSYGGHTDTQYF. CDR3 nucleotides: TGTGCCAGCAGTTACGGCGGCCACACAGATACGCAGTATTTT.

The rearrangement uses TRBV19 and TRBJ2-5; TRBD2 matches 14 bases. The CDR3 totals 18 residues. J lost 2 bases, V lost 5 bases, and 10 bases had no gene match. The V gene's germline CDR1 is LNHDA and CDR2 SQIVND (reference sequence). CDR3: CASSVGTSGGLLQETQYF. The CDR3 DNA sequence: TGTGCCAGTAGTGTAGGGACTAGCGGGGGTTTATTACAAGAGACCCAGTACTTC.

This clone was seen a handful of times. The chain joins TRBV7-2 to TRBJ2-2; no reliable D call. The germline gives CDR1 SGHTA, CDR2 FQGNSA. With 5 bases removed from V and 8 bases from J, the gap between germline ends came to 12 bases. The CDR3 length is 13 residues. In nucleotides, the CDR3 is TGTGCCAGCAGCCGGACGTTAGGAGGGGAGCTGTTTTTT. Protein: CASSRTLGGELFF. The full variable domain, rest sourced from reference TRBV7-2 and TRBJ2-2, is GAGVSQSPSNKVTEKGKDVELRCDPISGHTALYWYRQSLGQGLEFLIYFQGNSAPDKSGLPSDRFSAERTGGSVSTLTIQRTQQEDSAVYLCASSRTLGGELFFGEGSRLTVL.

CDR3 in DNA: TGTGCCAGCAGTTTATTGCTCAGGGCTGGGCAGCCCCAGCATTTT. Its protein is CASSLLLRAGQPQHF. V usage is TRBV28 and J usage is TRBJ1-5; weak D call: TRBD1 (5 bases). V was shortened by 1 base and J by 7 bases, with 14 bases between the two germline ends. Germline lookup yields CDR1 MDHEN and CDR2 SYDVKM. The CDR3 runs 15 residues. Full variable domain (rest looked up from reference TRBV28 and TRBJ1-5): DVKVTQSSRYLVKRTGEKVFLECVQDMDHENMFWYRQDPGLGLRLIYFSYDVKMKEKGDIPEGYSVSREKKERFSLILESASTNQTSMYLCASSLLLRAGQPQHFGDGTRLSIL.

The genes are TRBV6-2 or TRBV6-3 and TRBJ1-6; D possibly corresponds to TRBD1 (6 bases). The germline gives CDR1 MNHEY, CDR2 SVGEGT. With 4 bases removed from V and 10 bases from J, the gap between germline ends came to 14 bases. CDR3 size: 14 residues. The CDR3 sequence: CASSLGGEGSPLHF. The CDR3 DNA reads TGTGCCAGCAGTTTGGGGGGCGAAGGCTCACCCCTCCACTTT.

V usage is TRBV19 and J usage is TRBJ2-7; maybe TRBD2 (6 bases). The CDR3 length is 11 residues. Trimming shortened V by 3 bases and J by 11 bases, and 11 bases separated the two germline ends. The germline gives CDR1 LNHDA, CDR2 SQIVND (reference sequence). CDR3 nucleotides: TGTGCCAGTAGTATGGGACTGGCCAAGTACTTC. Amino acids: CASSMGLAKYF.

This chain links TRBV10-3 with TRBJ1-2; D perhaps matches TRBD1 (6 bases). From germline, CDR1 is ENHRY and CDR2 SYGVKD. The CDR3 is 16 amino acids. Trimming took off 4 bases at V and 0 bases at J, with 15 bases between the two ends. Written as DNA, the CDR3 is TGTGCCATCAGTGTTAGCAGGGGAGGAACTAACTATGGCTACACCTTC. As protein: CAISVSRGGTNYGYTF.